What follows describes a single TCR beta chain. The antigen remains unidentified. This record comes from a study of shared clonotypes between healthy human individuals. Donors included only healthy HIV-negative adults lacking recent acute infections or vaccinations. Assay used: immunoSEQ multiplex PCR; TCRdb lists only in-frame clones, some missing. Among some 1,600,000 clones listed, around 98% were seen once. The length of the CDR3 is 15 residues. Trimming stripped 0 bases from V and 4 bases from J, with 14 bases between. Germline CDR1 reads SGHRS; CDR2 reads YFSETQ. General study findings and limits: Naive CD4 clonotypes were shared across several donors at roughly 5.5%.

The source of this sequence is a man aged 25-45 years in good health. The V call is TRBV5-1, the J call TRBJ2-7; perhaps TRBD1 as D (5 bases). Sequencing was carried out using naive CD4+ T cells sorted from blood. The subset was: CD45RA+ positively selected. CDR3 nucleotide sequence: TGCGCCAGCAGCTTGGCACCAGGGTTGGAATACGAGCAGTACTTC. It encodes CASSLAPGLEYEQYF.